The TCR beta chain under discussion was sequenced for a study of cytomegalovirus exposure and HLA in healthy donors. Study context: Unique TCRs from HLA-typed donors, about 85 million of them, were held in an early data release.

With V trimmed by 4 bases and J by 11 bases, 5 bases remained unmatched. The CDR3 spans 12 residues. Germline CDR1 reads KGHSH; CDR2 reads LQKENI. The PCR employed 60 Vbeta primers together with 13 Jbeta primers. Using immunoSEQ multiplex PCR, the repertoire was profiled, and TCRdb retains in-frame clones only, with some absent. This sample has some 40,000 clones; 74% occur once, and the top ten carry approximately 6.3%. Sequencing input: PBMCs. This receptor was taken from a man between 25 and 39 years old in good health and CMV-seronegative. The chain couples TRBV18 to TRBJ1-1; TRBD1 matches 9 bases. Here the CDR3 DNA reads TGTGCCAGCTCACAGGGGACAGGGTGGGCTTTCTTT. Translated, it gives CASSQGTGWAFF.